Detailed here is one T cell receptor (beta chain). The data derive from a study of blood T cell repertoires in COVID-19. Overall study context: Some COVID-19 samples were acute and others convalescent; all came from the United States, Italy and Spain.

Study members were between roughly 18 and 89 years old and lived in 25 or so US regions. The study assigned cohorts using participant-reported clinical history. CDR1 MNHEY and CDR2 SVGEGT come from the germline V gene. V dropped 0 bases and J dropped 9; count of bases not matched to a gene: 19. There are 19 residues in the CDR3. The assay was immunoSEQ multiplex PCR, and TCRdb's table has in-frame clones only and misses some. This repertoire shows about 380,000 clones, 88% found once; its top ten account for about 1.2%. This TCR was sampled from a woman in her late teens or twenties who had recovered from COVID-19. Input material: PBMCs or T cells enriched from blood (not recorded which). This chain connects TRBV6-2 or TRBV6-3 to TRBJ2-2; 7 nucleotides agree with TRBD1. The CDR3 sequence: CASSYSSRGQVELSRELFF. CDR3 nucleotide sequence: TGTGCCAGCAGTTACTCGAGTAGAGGACAGGTGGAGTTGAGTCGGGAGCTGTTTTTT.